This T cell receptor beta chain originates from a study of regulatory T cells in long-lasting Graves disease. Study observations and caveats: Persistent patients had more shared public clonotypes (fewer than 3,000) than new patients (roughly 900).

This clonotype was counted many times. No antigen is known for it. Arm-PCR of CDR3 regions and iRepertoire HTBI primers were the basis on which TCR beta libraries were built. TCRdb reprocessed the multiplex PCR reads via MiXCR and lists one record per CDR3 protein. The repertoire holds approximately 470,000 distinct CDR3 sequences, with roughly 20% as singletons. The CDR3 consists of 15 residues. V lost 7 bases and J lost 2, with 17 bases in between. Noted time point: persistent/refractory GD, antithyroid drugs over 5 years with positive TRAb. Making the TCR library involved RNA that had been extracted from PBMCs. An endocrinology unit in Xi'an, China, supplied the patients.

The clonotype comes from a female donor with Graves disease. The sample was peripheral blood mononuclear cells (PBMCs), taken when the disease was refractory, from a patient treated with antithyroid drugs. The chain combines TRBV12-3 or TRBV12-4 with TRBJ2-5; perhaps TRBD1 as D (5 bases). The CDR3 DNA is TGTGCCAGCACCGAAGGGGCAGGAATTCAAGAGACCCAGTACTTC. This sequence encodes CASTEGAGIQETQYF.